These 26 T cell receptor beta chains share one sample of origin, sequenced in a study of T cells in Graves' hyperthyroidism and ophthalmopathy. Researchers took RNA transcripts and amplified the TCR beta CDR3 regions from them. The HTBI primer set was used in a first-round RT-PCR of the TCR CDR3. TCRdb reprocessed the multiplex PCR reads with MiXCR, giving one entry per CDR3 protein. The data contain some 600,000 distinct CDR3 sequences, about 15% of them singletons. The sequenced material came from blood. Receptors originate from a woman in her twenties or thirties with Graves' hyperthyroidism that later progressed to Graves' ophthalmopathy.

This clonotype came up many times. CDR3 sequence: CASSTGTSGITDTQYF. Written as DNA, the CDR3 is TGTGCCAGCAGTACTGGGACTAGCGGAATCACAGATACGCAGTATTTT. The V gene is TRBV6-2 or TRBV6-3, the J gene TRBJ2-3; 11 bases line up with TRBD2. The CDR3 length is 16 residues. Germline CDR1 MNHEY, CDR2 SVGEGT. J was trimmed by 2 bases and V by 5 bases; bases with no gene match: 6.

J is TRBJ1-1 and V is TRBV19; 9 nucleotides align to TRBD1. Germline loops: CDR1 LNHDA, CDR2 SQIVND (reference sequence). V trimming: 9 bases; J trimming: 5 bases; junction bases outside the gene matches: 4. This CDR3 is 12 amino acids long. The CDR3 here is CASKQGATEAFF. In DNA form, the CDR3 reads TGTGCCAGCAAACAGGGGGCTACTGAAGCTTTCTTT.

Concerning this clonotype: A much more abundant neighbour one base away suggests this may be a read error. The rearrangement joins TRBV12-3 or TRBV12-4 to TRBJ1-1, with no clear D. V was shortened by 5 bases and J by 4 bases, with 17 bases between the two germline ends. This CDR3 is 15 amino acids long. The CDR3 DNA reads as TGTGCCAGCAGTCCTCACCCAGGCCGGCCCACTGAAGCTTTCTTT. Translation: CASSPHPGRPTEAFF.

The rearrangement joins TRBV7-3 to TRBJ2-2; perhaps TRBD2 as D (6 bases). V lost 5 bases and J lost 3, with 10 bases in between. In germline, CDR1 is SGHTA, CDR2 FQGTGA. This CDR3 region has 14 residues. The CDR3 sequence: CASSGQRDTGELFF. CDR3 sequence (DNA): TGTGCCAGCAGCGGGCAGCGGGACACCGGGGAGCTGTTTTTT.

The chain is built from TRBV20-1 and TRBJ2-7; 14 bases align to TRBD2. The germline gives CDR1 DFQATT, CDR2 SNEGSKA (reference sequence). V was clipped by 2 bases and J by 3 bases; unmatched bases: 12. The length of the CDR3 is 18 residues. The CDR3 nucleotides read TGCAGTGCTAGACCCCTTAATACCGGGACTAGCGGGAGCTACGAGCAGTACTTC. It specifies CSARPLNTGTSGSYEQYF.

The chain joins TRBV7-8 to TRBJ1-1; 7 bases match TRBD1. Trimming cost V 0 bases and J 1 base; bases outside gene matches: 5. This CDR3 has 16 amino acids. CDR1 SGHVS and CDR2 FQNEAQ come from the germline V gene. Here the CDR3 reads CASSLAPGQRNTEAFF. CDR3 DNA: TGTGCCAGCAGCTTAGCCCCGGGACAGAGGAACACTGAAGCTTTCTTT.

This clonotype was detected only a few times. The chain carries TRBV5-8 and TRBJ1-1, with a weak D call TRBD1 (5 bases). The V end was cut by 0 bases, the J end by 5 bases, with 14 bases between. The CDR3 length is 15 residues. Germline lookup yields CDR1 SGHTS and CDR2 YDEGEE. This chain's CDR3 is CASSLAAVGETEAFF. The CDR3 DNA reads as TGTGCCAGCAGCTTGGCCGCGGTAGGGGAAACTGAAGCTTTCTTT. Based on the CDR3 plus reference TRBV5-8 and TRBJ1-1, the full variable domain is EAGVTQSPTHLIKTRGQQATLRCSPISGHTSVYWYQQALGLGLQFLLWYDEGEERNRGNFPPRFSGRQFPNYSSELNVNALELEDSALYLCASSLAAVGETEAFFGQGTRLTVV.

There are a few counts of this clonotype. This chain connects TRBV28 to TRBJ1-2; D remains unclear. Per the germline V gene, CDR1 is MDHEN and CDR2 is SYDVKM. The CDR3 sequence is 13 residues long. Between the trimmed V and J ends, which lost 3 bases and 6 bases, there was a span of 11 bases. The CDR3: CASSLATLDGYTF. The CDR3 DNA is TGTGCCAGCAGTTTGGCGACTTTGGATGGCTACACCTTC.

This clonotype was detected many times. The rearrangement links TRBV15 to TRBJ2-1; 7 nucleotides line up with TRBD2. The CDR3 totals 16 residues. Germline V gene sequence: CDR1 LNHNV, CDR2 YYDKDF (reference sequence). J was trimmed by 2 bases and V by 4 bases; bases with no gene match: 8. The DNA of the CDR3 is TGTGCCACCAGCAAGCGGGGCAAGCTAGCCTACAATGAGCAGTTCTTC. Translation gives CATSKRGKLAYNEQFF.

This clonotype was detected ten times or more. The V gene is TRBV6-2 or TRBV6-3, the J gene TRBJ2-2; TRBD1 agrees at 10 bases. Germline loops: CDR1 MNHEY, CDR2 SVGEGT. The CDR3 loop spans 15 amino acids. V lost 6 bases to trimming and J lost 5 bases; unmatched junction nucleotides: 6. The CDR3 protein is CASRRQGARTGELFF. In nucleotides, the CDR3 is TGTGCCAGCAGACGACAGGGGGCGAGGACCGGGGAGCTGTTTTTT.

With regard to this clonotype: Being one base from a much bigger clone, this may be a read error. CDR3 in amino acids: CAGSDRGNTEAFF. Written as DNA, the CDR3 is TGTGCCGGTAGCGACAGGGGAAATACTGAAGCTTTCTTT. This sequence joins TRBV19 and TRBJ1-1; TRBD1 agrees at 8 bases. Germline values: CDR1 LNHDA, CDR2 SQIVND (reference sequence). This CDR3 is 13 amino acids long.

This clonotype was counted many times. The V call is TRBV11-2, the J call TRBJ2-5; 11 nucleotides match TRBD2. CDR1 and CDR2 (germline): SGHAT, FQNNGV. Trimming cost V 5 bases and J 1 base; bases outside gene matches: 6. The CDR3 runs to 16 residues. As DNA, the CDR3 is TGTGCCAGCAGCCTGAGGACTAGCGGGTTCCAAGAGACCCAGTACTTC. It yields the protein CASSLRTSGFQETQYF.

The chain couples TRBV24-1 to TRBJ2-3, with a possible D match to TRBD1 (5 bases). Germline CDR1 and CDR2: KGHDR and SFDVKD. CDR3 length equals 15 residues. Trimming removed 1 base from V and 5 bases from J, with 12 bases in between. The CDR3 DNA follows: TGTGCCACCAGTGATTTTGCCAGGGCTGGAGATACGCAGTATTTT. Its translation is CATSDFARAGDTQYF.

This clonotype occurred a few times. Written as DNA, the CDR3 is TGCGCCAGCAGCCAAGAGATGGAGCGCCTGGCCGCGCAGTATTTT. This codes for CASSQEMERLAAQYF. The chain uses TRBV4-1 and TRBJ2-3; D is undetermined. Trimming pared 0 bases from V and 10 bases from J, leaving 17 bases between. From germline, CDR1 is MGHRA and CDR2 YSYEKL. This CDR3 has 15 amino acids.

The table lists this clonotype with many counts. The V gene is TRBV2, the J gene TRBJ1-1, with a possible D match to TRBD1 (5 bases). Germline V lookup: CDR1 SNHLY, CDR2 FYNNEI. This CDR3 has 11 amino acids. The ends were cut back, 6 bases at V and 12 bases at J, with 14 bases in the middle. The CDR3 nucleotides read TGTGCCAGCAGGGGGGGAGGGACTCCTTTCTTT. It yields the protein CASRGGGTPFF.

The rearrangement uses TRBV7-2 and TRBJ2-7; tentative D call: TRBD2 (5 bases). Germline values: CDR1 SGHTA, CDR2 FQGNSA. The CDR3 length is 13 residues. V shed 5 bases and J shed 7 bases, with 15 bases lying between them. CDR3 bases: TGTGCCAGCAGCCAGGAGGAAGCAGTAGAGCAGTACTTC. It yields the protein CASSQEEAVEQYF.

At least ten counts were recorded for this clonotype. At one of its ends the junction is not consistent with the germline gene, which may arise from a read error. The rearrangement uses TRBV20-1 and TRBJ2-5; maybe TRBD2 (5 bases). This CDR3 contains 14 residues. Germline assignment: CDR1 DFQATT and CDR2 SNEGSKA (reference sequence). DNA for the CDR3: TGCAGTGCCAGAGACGGGAAGGAAAGAAAGACCCAGTACTTC. It specifies CSARDGKERKTQYF.

This clonotype was found many times. The chain carries TRBV29-1 and TRBJ1-2; 7 bases match TRBD1. Germline CDR1 is SQVTM and CDR2 is ANQGSEA. This CDR3 contains 13 residues. V dropped 3 bases and J dropped 2; count of bases not matched to a gene: 3. This chain's CDR3 is CSVERGQNYGYTF. The CDR3 nucleotides read TGCAGCGTTGAGAGGGGGCAGAACTATGGCTACACCTTC. Full variable domain (outside the CDR3, taken from reference TRBV29-1 and TRBJ1-2): SAVISQKPSRDICQRGTSLTIQCQVDSQVTMMFWYRQQPGQSLTLIATANQGSEATYESGFVIDKFPISRPNLTFSTLTVSNMSPEDSSIYLCSVERGQNYGYTFGSGTRLTVV.

This clonotype has just a few counts. V gene TRBV3-1 combines with J gene TRBJ2-3, with 13 positions matching TRBD2. In germline, CDR1 is LGHDT, CDR2 YNNKEL (reference sequence). Losses at the gene ends were 6 bases for V and 1 base for J; bases not matched to a gene: 10. This CDR3 has 18 amino acids. CDR3 in DNA: TGTGCCAGCAGGGGACTAGCGGGGCCGTTCCTCGGCACAGATACGCAGTATTTT. It is translated as CASRGLAGPFLGTDTQYF.

The chain couples TRBV18 to TRBJ2-1; D might be TRBD1 (6 bases). CDR1 is KGHSH, CDR2 LQKENI, per germline. The CDR3 is 16 amino acids. The ends were cut back, 2 bases at V and 4 bases at J, with 15 bases in the middle. DNA for the CDR3: TGTGCCAGCTCACCAAGTGGCAGGGGCAAGTACAATGAGCAGTTCTTC. It yields the protein CASSPSGRGKYNEQFF.

The chain carries TRBV5-6 and TRBJ1-1; tentative D call: TRBD1 (6 bases). The CDR3 loop spans 13 amino acids. In germline, CDR1 is SGHDT, CDR2 YYEEEE. V was pared by 4 bases and J by 6 bases, with 13 bases between. In DNA form, the CDR3 reads TGTGCCAGCAGCCGGACAGTTGGGGCTGAAGCTTTCTTT. It codes for CASSRTVGAEAFF.

V gene TRBV9 combines with J gene TRBJ2-3; TRBD1 might be the D (6 bases). V lost 2 bases and J 7 bases, leaving 23 bases between the germline ends. The CDR3 length is 17 residues. From germline, CDR1 is SGDLS and CDR2 YYNGEE. The CDR3 reads CASSVNTGPLGENTQYF. CDR3 DNA sequence: TGTGCCAGCAGCGTCAACACAGGGCCATTAGGGGAAAATACGCAGTATTTT.

CDR3 nucleotide sequence: TGTGCCAGCAGTTTAGGAAGGGAGGATCAGCCCCAGCATTTT. This translates into CASSLGREDQPQHF. The chain joins TRBV28 to TRBJ1-5; D gene ambiguous. The CDR3 consists of 14 residues. CDR1 is MDHEN and CDR2 is SYDVKM in the germline V gene. Trimming stripped 2 bases from V and 5 bases from J, with 10 bases between.

This clonotype has ten or more counts. The chain recombines TRBV27 with TRBJ2-1; D perhaps matches TRBD2 (5 bases). The germline V gene encodes CDR1 MNHEY and CDR2 SMNVEV (reference sequence). The CDR3 runs to 16 residues. Trimming removed 4 bases at V and 4 bases at J, with 17 bases between. The CDR3 spells CASSSPSAGKYNEQFF. CDR3 nucleotide sequence: TGTGCCAGCAGTTCCCCCTCGGCGGGCAAGTACAATGAGCAGTTCTTC.

This clonotype was counted at least ten times. CDR3 sequence (DNA): TGCAGTGCGGCCGGGACAGGGTCCTACGAGCAGTACTTC. Protein product: CSAAGTGSYEQYF. The chain carries TRBV20-1 and TRBJ2-7; 9 bases match TRBD1. V gave up 6 bases and J gave up 1 base; unmatched junction bases: 4. The CDR3 has 13 residues. Germline CDR1 and CDR2: DFQATT and SNEGSKA (reference sequence).

This clonotype was picked up many times. The chain joins TRBV6-1 to TRBJ2-2; D not resolved. The V gene lost 5 bases and the J gene lost 1 base, with 17 bases spanning the gap. Germline V CDR1 and CDR2: MNHNS, SASEGT. The CDR3 extends over 17 amino acids. Written as DNA, the CDR3 is TGTGCCAGCAGTTATTTAGGACCCTCTAAGAACACCGGGGAGCTGTTTTTT. Its protein product is CASSYLGPSKNTGELFF.